The following is a T cell receptor (beta chain) sequence with its context. Its antigen is still unknown. 13 Jbeta primers and 60 Vbeta primers were used for the PCR. Measured with immunoSEQ multiplex PCR; TCRdb has only the in-frame clones, and not every one. Altogether approximately 160,000 clones are present, over 65% being singletons, with the ten largest covering less than 0.9%. This sample was included in a study of cytomegalovirus exposure and HLA in healthy donors. Study conclusions and caveats: Analysis performed later found about 17,000 TCR beta sequences associated with HLA alleles at 0.05 false discovery rate. A later analysis reportedly identified an Asian-associated ancestry cluster as carrying fewer N-insertions than the approximately 670-donor mean.

Unrecorded immune exposure was likely among donors, who were nominally healthy when sampled. CDR3 length equals 14 residues. Trimming removed 10 bases at V and 6 bases at J, with 21 bases between. Germline CDR1 reads MNHNS; CDR2 reads SASEGT. The TCR comes from a female donor in good health and CMV-seronegative. The V gene is TRBV6-1, the J gene TRBJ1-2; D unresolved. Sequencing was done on a sample of PBMCs. The CDR3 sequence: CATGIRTGYDGYTF. The CDR3, as DNA: TGTGCCACCGGAATTCGCACGGGTTACGATGGCTACACCTTC.